The clone carrying this T cell receptor beta chain has just one count. Authors' data handling: Amplification from reference gene primers served as the basis for estimated nucleated cell counts. TCRdb keeps only in-frame clones here, not all; method: immunoSEQ multiplex PCR. For V, J and clone size, that table is used; D and trimming come from the DNA. This table holds roughly 89,000 clones, roughly 80% found once. This sample is drawn from a study of blood T cell repertoires in COVID-19. About the study: Material from acute and convalescent COVID-19 was sourced from the United States, Italy and Spain.

This TCR derives from an older woman with acute or convalescent COVID-19. The material sequenced was peripheral blood.

The CDR3 here is CASSPRTGHYNQPQHF. The CDR3 DNA sequence: TGTGCCAGCAGCCCCCGCACTGGACACTACAATCAGCCCCAGCATTTT. The chain employs TRBV7-6 and TRBJ1-5; a weak D match, TRBD1 (5 bases). Trimming took 5 bases from V and 3 from J, leaving 17 bases between them. This CDR3 spans 16 amino acids. Germline assignment: CDR1 SGHVS and CDR2 FNYEAQ.